These T cell receptor beta chains were read from a single sample in a study of graft-versus-host responses after intestinal transplantation. Clones were sequenced by immunoSEQ multiplex PCR, and TCRdb holds only the in-frame ones, with some missing. The data show about 16,000 clones, about 83% seen once. The starting material was ileum tissue, obtained 584 days after intestinal transplantation. The receptors come from a human patient who received an intestinal transplant, so some T cells may come from the graft donor. CDR3s include the opening cysteine and the closing phenylalanine or tryptophan. Fields, in order: J gene, V gene, clone size, CDR3 protein. Only some rows state a clone size, as once, few, many or a class for expanded clones.

J gene: TRBJ1-1; V gene: TRBV6-1; clone size: .; CDR3 protein: CASLTGANTEAFF
J gene: TRBJ1-2; V gene: TRBV9; clone size: once; CDR3 protein: CASSVYRDRGSGYTF
J gene: TRBJ2-5; V gene: TRBV4-1; clone size: .; CDR3 protein: CASSPGLAGSGETQYF
J gene: TRBJ1-1; V gene: TRBV10-1; clone size: .; CDR3 protein: CASGRGQGSSAEAFF
J gene: TRBJ2-3; V gene: TRBV21-1; clone size: .; CDR3 protein: CASSIGTRVDTQYF
J gene: TRBJ1-2; V gene: TRBV19; clone size: .; CDR3 protein: CASINSSSGYTF
J gene: TRBJ2-7; V gene: TRBV29-1; clone size: few; CDR3 protein: CSVVTGSHEQYF
J gene: TRBJ2-2; V gene: TRBV11-2; clone size: .; CDR3 protein: CASSQPGEGTGELFF
J gene: TRBJ2-5; V gene: TRBV19; clone size: .; CDR3 protein: CASSIDGETQYF
J gene: TRBJ2-3; V gene: TRBV11-2; clone size: .; CDR3 protein: CASSSGTGTSTDTQYF
J gene: .; V gene: TRBV5-1; clone size: .; CDR3 protein: CASSLAGQGGYEQYF
J gene: .; V gene: TRBV7-6; clone size: .; CDR3 protein: CASSLQTGTEYEQYF
J gene: TRBJ2-7; V gene: TRBV2; clone size: .; CDR3 protein: CASSLASYEQYF
J gene: TRBJ2-5; V gene: TRBV5-1; clone size: .; CDR3 protein: CASSLASGGPHETQYF
J gene: TRBJ2-5; V gene: TRBV4-1; clone size: few; CDR3 protein: CASSPSGGAFSETQYF
J gene: TRBJ2-7; V gene: TRBV5-1; clone size: .; CDR3 protein: CASSPRTGSSLYEQYF
J gene: TRBJ2-5; V gene: TRBV7-2; clone size: .; CDR3 protein: CASSAKETIQETQYF
J gene: TRBJ1-2; V gene: TRBV6-5; clone size: .; CDR3 protein: CASRPWTGTDYGYTF
J gene: TRBJ2-7; V gene: TRBV6-5; clone size: .; CDR3 protein: CASSSGLGGAKQYF
J gene: TRBJ2-7; V gene: TRBV9; clone size: .; CDR3 protein: CASSVAWDKSYEQYF
J gene: TRBJ2-3; V gene: TRBV4-1; clone size: few; CDR3 protein: CASSHGKSGGASTDTQYF
J gene: TRBJ2-1; V gene: TRBV11-3; clone size: .; CDR3 protein: CASSGGDLAGEHSYNEQFF
J gene: TRBJ2-5; V gene: TRBV7-2; clone size: .; CDR3 protein: CASSPGTAFGTQYF
J gene: TRBJ2-7; V gene: TRBV4-1; clone size: .; CDR3 protein: CASSASRGSFDEQYF
J gene: TRBJ1-6; V gene: TRBV14; clone size: .; CDR3 protein: CASSQTRYNSPLHF
J gene: TRBJ2-1; V gene: TRBV6-6; clone size: .; CDR3 protein: CASSYRRSEQFF
J gene: TRBJ1-5; V gene: TRBV11-3; clone size: .; CDR3 protein: CASSLGGSGNQPQHF
J gene: TRBJ2-7; V gene: TRBV10-2; clone size: .; CDR3 protein: CASSDNRRGYEQYF
J gene: TRBJ2-3; V gene: TRBV6-1; clone size: .; CDR3 protein: CASGDGRQTQYF
J gene: TRBJ1-1; V gene: TRBV5-1; clone size: .; CDR3 protein: CASSWEQDTEAFF
J gene: TRBJ1-2; V gene: TRBV27; clone size: .; CDR3 protein: CASTPRPGGNYGYTF
J gene: TRBJ2-3; V gene: TRBV19; clone size: .; CDR3 protein: CASGGGARRGDTQYF
J gene: TRBJ1-2; V gene: TRBV7-9; clone size: .; CDR3 protein: CASSLATWGQDIGYTF
J gene: TRBJ2-2; V gene: TRBV2; clone size: .; CDR3 protein: CARAIAGGPTGELFF
J gene: TRBJ1-1; V gene: TRBV6-5; clone size: .; CDR3 protein: CASSYEGANTEAFF
J gene: TRBJ2-2; V gene: TRBV5-6; clone size: .; CDR3 protein: CASSLPGGGAGELFF
J gene: TRBJ1-6; V gene: TRBV5-1; clone size: .; CDR3 protein: CASSLVASGWSSYNSPLHF
J gene: TRBJ2-5; V gene: TRBV9; clone size: few; CDR3 protein: CASSPYAGTSRETQYF
J gene: TRBJ2-2; V gene: TRBV28; clone size: .; CDR3 protein: CASSPTDRGIGELFF
J gene: TRBJ2-1; V gene: TRBV7-3; clone size: .; CDR3 protein: CASSLRSGEQFF
J gene: TRBJ2-5; V gene: TRBV14; clone size: .; CDR3 protein: CASSLGGNQYF
J gene: TRBJ1-2; V gene: TRBV19; clone size: few; CDR3 protein: CASTPGQSYGYTF
J gene: TRBJ2-5; V gene: TRBV18; clone size: .; CDR3 protein: CASSPSGQRETQYF
J gene: TRBJ1-3; V gene: TRBV13; clone size: .; CDR3 protein: CASSSGWESSGNTIYF
J gene: TRBJ1-6; V gene: TRBV4-2; clone size: .; CDR3 protein: CASSQAQGPAGSPLHF
J gene: TRBJ1-2; V gene: TRBV7-9; clone size: .; CDR3 protein: CASSLGWGGQGPFGYTF
J gene: TRBJ2-5; V gene: TRBV19; clone size: .; CDR3 protein: CASSIGGAVKETQYF
J gene: TRBJ2-3; V gene: TRBV9; clone size: .; CDR3 protein: CASSASGGTDTQYF